The rows below give T cell receptor beta chains drawn from one sample of a study of blood T cell repertoires in COVID-19. TCRdb's table, derived via immunoSEQ multiplex PCR, lists solely in-frame clones and lacks some. The sample lists fewer than 200,000 clones; 88% were seen once. Sequencing used peripheral blood. These receptors all come from a man in his fifties or sixties with acute or convalescent COVID-19. CDR3s include the opening cysteine and the closing phenylalanine or tryptophan. D genes are given only for firm matches. A row's size may be missing; if present it is once, few, many or a size class.

j_call,clone_size,v_call,d_call,cdr3_aa,cdr3_nt
TRBJ1-5,-,TRBV7-8,-,CASSLGTDNQPQHF,TGTGCCAGCAGCTTGGGCACAGACAATCAGCCCCAGCATTTT
TRBJ2-7,-,TRBV5-1,-,CASSLAGTTAEQYF,TGCGCCAGCAGCTTGGCCGGGACAACCGCTGAGCAGTACTTC
TRBJ1-2,-,TRBV29-1,TRBD1,CSVYRGAGYTF,TGCAGCGTTTACAGGGGAGCTGGCTACACCTTC
TRBJ1-2,-,TRBV9,-,CASSSLSNYGYTF,TGTGCCAGCAGCTCCCTCAGTAACTATGGCTACACCTTC
TRBJ2-5,-,TRBV13,TRBD1,CASSSGQGETQYF,TGTGCCAGCAGCTCAGGACAGGGTGAGACCCAGTACTTC
TRBJ1-4,-,TRBV2,-,CASRATAGVGEKLFF,TGTGCCAGCAGGGCTACCGCGGGGGTTGGGGAAAAACTGTTTTTT
TRBJ1-6,-,TRBV28,TRBD1,CASSLFRHRDRGNSPLHF,TGTGCCAGCAGTTTATTCAGGCACCGGGACAGGGGTAATTCACCCCTCCACTTT
TRBJ1-2,-,TRBV19,-,CASSIGRDYGYTF,TGTGCCAGTAGTATTGGCAGGGACTATGGCTACACCTTC
TRBJ1-5,once,TRBV30,TRBD1,CAWSPTGGGQPQHF,TGTGCCTGGAGTCCTACAGGGGGTGGTCAGCCCCAGCATTTT
TRBJ2-3,-,TRBV6-4,-,CASSSRESADTQYF,TGTGCCAGCAGTTCCCGGGAGAGTGCAGATACGCAGTATTTT
TRBJ2-7,-,TRBV5-1,-,CASSPEGYEQYF,TGCGCCAGCAGCCCAGAGGGATACGAGCAGTACTTC
TRBJ1-1,once,TRBV6-6,-,CASREGGTEAFF,TGTGCCAGCCGGGAGGGGGGCACTGAAGCTTTCTTT
TRBJ2-1,-,TRBV6-5,-,CASSYEAYNEQFF,TGTGCCAGCAGTTACGAGGCATACAATGAGCAGTTCTTC
TRBJ1-2,-,TRBV11-3,-,CASSVGTRPGGYTF,TGTGCCAGCAGCGTTGGGACTAGGCCTGGGGGCTACACCTTC
TRBJ1-4,-,TRBV5-5,-,CASSLRGTTNEKLFF,TGTGCCAGCAGCTTGCGGGGAACAACTAATGAAAAACTGTTTTTT
TRBJ2-1,-,TRBV7-3,TRBD2,CASSTSSGGAEEQFF,TGTGCCAGCAGCACCTCTAGCGGGGGGGCCGAAGAGCAGTTCTTC
TRBJ2-3,-,TRBV7-9,TRBD2,CASSVTSGGLRTDTQYF,TGTGCCAGCAGCGTGACTAGCGGGGGACTCCGCACAGATACGCAGTATTTT
TRBJ2-5,once,TRBV6-6,TRBD2,CASSRTSGQETQYF,TGTGCCAGCAGTCGGACTAGCGGCCAAGAGACCCAGTACTTC
TRBJ1-2,few,TRBV6-6,-,CASSLTGYDGYTF,TGTGCCAGCAGCTTAACAGGGTATGATGGCTACACCTTC
TRBJ2-5,-,TRBV6-6,TRBD2,CASSSPDRGEETQYF,TGTGCCAGCAGTTCGCCCGATCGGGGGGAGGAGACCCAGTACTTC